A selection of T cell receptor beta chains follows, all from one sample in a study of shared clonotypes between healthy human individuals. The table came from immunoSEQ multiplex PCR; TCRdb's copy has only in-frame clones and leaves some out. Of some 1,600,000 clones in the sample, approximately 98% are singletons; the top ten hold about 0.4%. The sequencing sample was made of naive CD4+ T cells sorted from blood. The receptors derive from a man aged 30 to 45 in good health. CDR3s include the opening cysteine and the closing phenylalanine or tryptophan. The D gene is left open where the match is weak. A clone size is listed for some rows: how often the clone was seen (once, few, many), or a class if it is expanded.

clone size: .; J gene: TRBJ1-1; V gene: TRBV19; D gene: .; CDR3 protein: CASSTTRANTEAFF; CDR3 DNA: TGTGCCAGTAGTACGACCAGGGCGAACACTGAAGCTTTCTTT
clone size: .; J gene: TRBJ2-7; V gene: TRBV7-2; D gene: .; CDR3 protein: CASSQGLSGYEQYF; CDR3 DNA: TGTGCCAGCAGTCAGGGCCTGTCAGGGTACGAGCAGTACTTC
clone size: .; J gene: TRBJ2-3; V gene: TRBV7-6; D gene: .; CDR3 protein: CASSLGPGGRGFTSTDTQYF; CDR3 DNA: TGTGCCAGCAGCTTAGGTCCAGGGGGGAGGGGCTTCACCTCCACAGATACGCAGTATTTT
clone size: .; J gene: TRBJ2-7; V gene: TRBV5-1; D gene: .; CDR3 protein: CASSLDGDPYEQYF; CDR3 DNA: TGCGCCAGCAGCCTGGATGGGGATCCCTACGAGCAGTACTTC
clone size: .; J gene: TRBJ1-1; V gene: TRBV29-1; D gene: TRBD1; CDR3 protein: CSGQGGGNTEAFF; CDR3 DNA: TGCAGCGGCCAAGGGGGCGGGAACACTGAAGCTTTCTTT
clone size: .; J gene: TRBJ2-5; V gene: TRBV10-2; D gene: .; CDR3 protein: CASSLAAKETQYF; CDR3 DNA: TGCGCCAGCAGTTTGGCAGCCAAAGAGACCCAGTACTTC
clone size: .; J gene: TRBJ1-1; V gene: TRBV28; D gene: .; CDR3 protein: CASRAQAEAFF; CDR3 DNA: TGTGCCAGCAGGGCCCAAGCGGAAGCTTTCTTT
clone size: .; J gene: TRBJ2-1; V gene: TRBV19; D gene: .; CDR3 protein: CASSREVLFF; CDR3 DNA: TGTGCCAGTAGTCGCGAGGTACTGTTCTTC
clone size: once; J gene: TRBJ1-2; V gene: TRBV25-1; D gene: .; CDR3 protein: CASSPSGGYGYTF; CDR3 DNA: TGTGCCAGCAGTCCTTCAGGAGGCTATGGCTACACCTTC
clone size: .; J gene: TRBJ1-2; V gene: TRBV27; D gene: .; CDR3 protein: CASSPRAGGYTF; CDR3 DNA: TGTGCCAGCAGTCCCAGGGCGGGTGGCTACACCTTC
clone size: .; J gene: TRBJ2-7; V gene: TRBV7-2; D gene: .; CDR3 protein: CTSSYRNLYEQYF; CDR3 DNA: TGTACCAGCAGCTACAGGAACCTCTACGAGCAGTACTTC
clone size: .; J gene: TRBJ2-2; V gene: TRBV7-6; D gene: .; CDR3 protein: CASSLMRVENTGELFF; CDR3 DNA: TGTGCCAGCAGCTTAATGCGGGTTGAAAACACCGGGGAGCTGTTTTTT
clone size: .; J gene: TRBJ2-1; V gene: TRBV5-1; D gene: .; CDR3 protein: CASSSLFNEQFF; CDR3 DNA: TGCGCCAGCAGCTCCCTATTTAATGAGCAGTTCTTC
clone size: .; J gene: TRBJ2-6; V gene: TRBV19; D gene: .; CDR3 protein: CASSILAGANVLTF; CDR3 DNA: TGTGCCAGTAGTATATTGGCTGGGGCCAACGTCCTGACTTTC
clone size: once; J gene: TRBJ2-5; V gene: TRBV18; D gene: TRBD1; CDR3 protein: CASSPTGGLQETQYF; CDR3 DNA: TGTGCCAGCTCACCCACAGGGGGCCTGCAAGAGACCCAGTACTTC
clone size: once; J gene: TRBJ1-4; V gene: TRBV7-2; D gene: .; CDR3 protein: CASSLARQGSNEKLFF; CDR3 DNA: TGTGCCAGCAGCTTAGCCAGACAAGGCTCTAATGAAAAACTGTTTTTT
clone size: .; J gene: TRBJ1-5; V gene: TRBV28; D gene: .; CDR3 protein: CATQLKSNQPQHF; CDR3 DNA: TGTGCCACCCAGTTGAAGAGCAATCAGCCCCAGCATTTT
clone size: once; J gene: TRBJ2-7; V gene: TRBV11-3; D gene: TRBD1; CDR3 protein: CASSKAGQGYEQYF; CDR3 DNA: TGTGCCAGCAGCAAAGCTGGACAGGGGTACGAGCAGTACTTC
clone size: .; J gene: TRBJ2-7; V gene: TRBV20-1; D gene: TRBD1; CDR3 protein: CSASPGQGAF; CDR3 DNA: TGCAGTGCTAGTCCGGGACAGGGCGCCTTC
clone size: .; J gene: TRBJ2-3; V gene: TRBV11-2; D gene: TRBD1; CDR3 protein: CASSLIFGQGAADTQYF; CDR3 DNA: TGTGCCAGCAGCTTAATTTTTGGACAGGGGGCGGCAGATACGCAGTATTTT
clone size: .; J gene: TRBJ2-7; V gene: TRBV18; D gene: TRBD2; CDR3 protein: CASSSGLAGTYEQYF; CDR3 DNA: TGTGCCAGCTCATCGGGACTAGCGGGAACCTACGAGCAGTACTTC
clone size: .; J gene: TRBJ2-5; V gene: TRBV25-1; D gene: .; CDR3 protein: CASSKGTGYQETQYF; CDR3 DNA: TGTGCCAGCAGTAAGGGAACAGGGTACCAAGAGACCCAGTACTTC
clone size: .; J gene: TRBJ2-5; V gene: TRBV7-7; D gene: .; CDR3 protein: CASSLVRQETQYF; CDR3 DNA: TGTGCTAGCAGCTTAGTCCGGCAAGAGACCCAGTACTTC
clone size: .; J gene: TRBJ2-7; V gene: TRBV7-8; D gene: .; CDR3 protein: CASSHDVVSRLSYEQYF; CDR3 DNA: TGTGCCAGCAGCCATGACGTAGTGAGCCGGTTATCCTACGAGCAGTACTTC
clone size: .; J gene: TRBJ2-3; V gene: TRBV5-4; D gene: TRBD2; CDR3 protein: CASSFPRREASTDTQYF; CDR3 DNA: TGTGCCAGCAGCTTTCCGCGGCGGGAGGCTAGCACAGATACGCAGTATTTT
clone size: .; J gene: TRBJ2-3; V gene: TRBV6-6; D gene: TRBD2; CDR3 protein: CASRASGTSTDTQYF; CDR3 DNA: TGTGCCAGCAGGGCTAGCGGGACGAGCACAGATACGCAGTATTTT
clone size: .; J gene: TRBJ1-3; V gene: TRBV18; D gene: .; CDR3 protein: CASSPTGISGNTIYF; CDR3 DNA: TGTGCCAGCTCACCCACAGGGATCTCTGGAAACACCATATATTTT
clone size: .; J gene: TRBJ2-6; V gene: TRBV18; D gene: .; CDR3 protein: CASSPTGRGANVLTF; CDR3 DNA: TGTGCCAGCTCACCAACGGGGCGAGGGGCCAACGTCCTGACTTTC
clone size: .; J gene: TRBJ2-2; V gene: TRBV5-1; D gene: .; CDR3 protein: CASSRPDTGELFF; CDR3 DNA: TGCGCCAGCAGCCGACCCGACACCGGGGAGCTGTTTTTT
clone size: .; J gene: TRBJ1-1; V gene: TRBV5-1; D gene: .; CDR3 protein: CASKLTGLNTEAFF; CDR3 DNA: TGCGCCAGCAAACTAACAGGATTGAACACTGAAGCTTTCTTT